The 23 T cell receptor beta chains below come from one sample, sequenced in a study of identical twins. Using its own MiXCR run on the 5' RACE reads, TCRdb lists one record per CDR3 protein. Of approximately 630,000 distinct CDR3 sequences listed, just over 7% are singletons. The sample also formed part of further work on yellow fever vaccine responses in identical twins.

The sequencing sample was made of PBMCs. The receptors derive from a woman aged 18-30 years in good health.

In this sample, this clonotype turned up many times. The rearrangement uses TRBV3-1 and TRBJ1-2; 10 positions agree with TRBD1. The CDR3 is 15 amino acids. Germline loops: CDR1 LGHDT, CDR2 YNNKEL (reference sequence). V was clipped by 4 bases and J by 4 bases; unmatched bases: 6. The CDR3 bases are TGTGCCAGCAGCCGACGACAGGGGGCGACCTATGGCTACACCTTC. Its protein product is CASSRRQGATYGYTF. Combining the CDR3 with reference TRBV3-1 and TRBJ1-2 gives the whole variable domain DTAVSQTPKYLVTQMGNDKSIKCEQNLGHDTMYWYKQDSKKFLKIMFSYNNKELIINETVPNRFSPKSPDKAHLNLHINSLELGDSAVYFCASSRRQGATYGYTFGSGTRLTVV.

This clonotype was seen only a few times. DNA of the CDR3: TGTGCCAGCAGCTTAGCAACATATGGGAGCGAGCAGTACGTC. Amino acid sequence: CASSLATYGSEQYV. The V gene is TRBV7-8, the J gene TRBJ2-7; D is possibly TRBD2 (5 bases). From germline, CDR1 is SGHVS and CDR2 FQNEAQ. The length of the CDR3 is 14 residues. V was pared by 0 bases and J by 6 bases, with 12 bases between.

The chain recombines TRBV29-1 with TRBJ2-7; no clear D gene. Germline CDR1 reads SQVTM; CDR2 reads ANQGSEA. Trimming took 7 bases from V and 0 from J, leaving 13 bases between them. The CDR3 sequence is 13 residues long. The CDR3 sequence: CSAADHRSYEQYF. The DNA of the CDR3 is TGCAGCGCCGCGGACCACCGCTCCTACGAGCAGTACTTC.

The table lists this clonotype with a few counts. The J gene is TRBJ2-4, the V gene TRBV28; 8 positions agree with TRBD2. The CDR3 contains 15 residues. Looked up from germline, CDR1 is MDHEN and CDR2 is SYDVKM. Trimming cost V 6 bases and J 6 bases; bases outside gene matches: 10. The CDR3 DNA is TGTGCCAGCAGCGCGACGGGAGGGCCGGGAAACATTCAGTACTTC. Residues: CASSATGGPGNIQYF.

CDR3 bases: TGCGCCAGCAGCTTGGGGGGGACTAGCGTGGAGCGGAATAATGAGCAGTTCTTC. Its protein is CASSLGGTSVERNNEQFF. The chain has TRBV5-1 and TRBJ2-1; 10 nucleotides align to TRBD2. J gave up 7 bases and V 0 bases, and 13 bases lay outside the gene matches. The CDR3 covers 18 residues. Germline V lookup: CDR1 SGHRS, CDR2 YFSETQ. The variable domain in full, completed from reference TRBV5-1 and TRBJ2-1, reads KAGVTQTPRYLIKTRGQQVTLSCSPISGHRSVSWYQQTPGQGLQFLFEYFSETQRNKGNFPGRFSGRQFSNSRSEMNVSTLELGDSALYLCASSLGGTSVERNNEQFFGPGTRLTVL.

This clonotype was picked up many times. The chain recombines TRBV7-9 with TRBJ1-3; D gene uncertain. The CDR3 is 12 residues long. V lost 5 bases to trimming and J lost 7 bases, with 9 bases between them. CDR1 SEHNR and CDR2 FQNEAQ come from the germline V gene (reference sequence). The CDR3 sequence: CASSLPGNTIYF. The CDR3 DNA reads TGTGCCAGCAGCCTCCCCGGGAACACCATATATTTT.

The chain combines TRBV11-2 with TRBJ2-1, with 8 bases identical to TRBD1. Trimming removed 5 bases from V and 3 bases from J; junction bases left unmatched: 6. CDR3 length equals 15 residues. The germline CDR1 and CDR2 sequences are SGHAT and FQNNGV. The CDR3 is CASSPRTGYYNEQFF. The CDR3 DNA reads TGTGCCAGCAGCCCAAGGACAGGGTACTACAATGAGCAGTTCTTC.

This clonotype was detected ten times or more. The rearrangement joins TRBV12-3 or TRBV12-4 to TRBJ2-1; 13 bases are a match to TRBD2. This CDR3 has 17 amino acids. V gave up 5 bases and J gave up 9 bases; unmatched junction bases: 13. For the CDR3, the DNA is TGTGCCAGCAGTCCCCGGACTAGCGGGAGTAGGTCCCTTGAGCAGTTCTTC. Protein sequence: CASSPRTSGSRSLEQFF.

This clonotype has more than one count but fewer than ten. V is TRBV3-1 and J is TRBJ2-7; weak D call: TRBD2 (6 bases). Germline CDR1 LGHDT, CDR2 YNNKEL (reference sequence). With 2 bases removed from V and 6 bases from J, the gap between germline ends came to 8 bases. CDR3 length: 12 amino acids. The CDR3 DNA sequence: TGTGCCAGCAGCCAAACCGGGGGCGAGCAGTACGTC. Translated, it gives CASSQTGGEQYV.

The chain is built from TRBV12-3 or TRBV12-4 and TRBJ1-1, with TRBD1 as a possible D gene (5 bases). The CDR3 extends over 14 amino acids. V was pared by 7 bases and J by 3 bases, with 15 bases between. The CDR3 nucleotides are TGTGCCAGCACCCTAGACAGATCCCACACTGAAGCTTTCTTT. Amino acid sequence: CASTLDRSHTEAFF.

This clonotype appeared a few times. The chain employs TRBV20-1 and TRBJ2-7, with no clear D. The CDR3 contains 15 residues. V lost 0 bases, J lost 3 bases, and 15 bases lay in between. CDR1 is DFQATT, CDR2 SNEGSKA, per germline (reference sequence). DNA of the CDR3: TGCAGTGCTAGAGATGAGTTGCGCGTCGGCTACGAGCAGTACTTC. This sequence encodes CSARDELRVGYEQYF.

The V call is TRBV20-1, the J call TRBJ1-2; D not resolved. The germline V gene encodes CDR1 DFQATT and CDR2 SNEGSKA (reference sequence). Trimming removed 6 bases at V and 2 bases at J, with 13 bases between. CDR3 length: 13 residues. As DNA, the CDR3 is TGCAGTGCCCCCCAGGTGTGGAACTATGGCTACACCTTC. Residues: CSAPQVWNYGYTF.

This clonotype was detected only a few times. The J gene is TRBJ2-2, the V gene TRBV4-2; the D is unclear. V was clipped by 4 bases and J by 6 bases, with 12 bases between them. Germline CDR1 LGHNA, CDR2 YNFKEQ. The CDR3 length is 14 residues. The CDR3 spells CASSPGAVAGELFF. Written as DNA, the CDR3 is TGTGCCAGCAGCCCCGGCGCAGTTGCCGGGGAGCTGTTTTTT.

This clonotype has at least ten counts. This chain connects TRBV7-9 to TRBJ2-7; no definite D call. The V end was cut by 2 bases, the J end by 1 base, with 9 bases between. CDR1 is SEHNR and CDR2 is FQNEAQ in the germline V gene (reference sequence). The CDR3 runs 14 residues. The CDR3: CASSLYGDSYEQYF. The CDR3, as DNA: TGTGCCAGCAGCTTATATGGGGATTCCTACGAGCAGTACTTC. Together with reference TRBV7-9 and TRBJ2-7, the CDR3 gives the full variable domain: DTGVSQNPRHKITKRGQNVTFRCDPISEHNRLYWYRQTLGQGPEFLTYFQNEAQLEKSRLLSDRFSAERPKGSFSTLEIQRTEQGDSAMYLCASSLYGDSYEQYFGPGTRLTVT.

This clonotype was seen many times. V and J are TRBV6-1 and TRBJ1-4; D is perhaps TRBD1 (6 bases). Germline CDR1 and CDR2: MNHNS and SASEGT. This CDR3 spans 14 amino acids. V was shortened by 6 bases and J by 1 base, with 9 bases between the two germline ends. CDR3 sequence: CASSLQGTNEKLFF. CDR3 bases: TGTGCCAGCAGCCTACAGGGAACTAATGAAAAACTGTTTTTT.

This clonotype was recorded a few times. The V and J genes are TRBV5-1 and TRBJ2-4; D is possibly TRBD1 or TRBD2 (5 bases each). Trimming took off 0 bases at V and 8 bases at J, with 15 bases between the two ends. Germline V gene lookup returns CDR1 SGHRS and CDR2 YFSETQ. CDR3 length equals 15 residues. This CDR3 reads CASSLVGQGVDIQYF. Here the CDR3 DNA reads TGCGCCAGCAGCTTGGTGGGCCAGGGAGTGGACATTCAGTACTTC.

The gene calls are TRBV20-1 and TRBJ2-1; no definite D call. V was trimmed by 1 base and J by 4 bases, leaving 5 bases between them. Per the germline V gene, CDR1 is DFQATT and CDR2 is SNEGSKA (reference sequence). The CDR3 consists of 12 residues. The CDR3 nucleotides are TGCAGTGCTAGAGTCCAATACAATGAGCAGTTCTTC. Its protein is CSARVQYNEQFF.

There are a few counts of this clonotype. The chain joins TRBV12-3 or TRBV12-4 to TRBJ2-5, with 7 bases identical to TRBD1. This CDR3 contains 16 residues. V lost 5 bases, J lost 5 bases, and 14 bases stayed unmatched. The CDR3 protein is CASSRRTGHGRETQYF. CDR3 sequence (DNA): TGTGCCAGCAGTCGTCGGACAGGTCACGGCCGGGAGACCCAGTACTTC.

This clonotype was counted between two and nine times. The chain employs TRBV5-1 and TRBJ2-7; 14 bases are shared with TRBD2. The germline V gene has CDR1 SGHRS and CDR2 YFSETQ. The CDR3 length is 14 residues. Trimming cost V 4 bases and J 5 bases; bases outside gene matches: 2. This chain's CDR3 is CASSVTSGRDEQYF. CDR3 DNA: TGCGCCAGCAGCGTGACTAGCGGGAGGGACGAGCAGTACTTC.

The V and J genes are TRBV25-1 and TRBJ2-3, with D possibly matching TRBD2 (6 bases). This CDR3 is built from 16 residues. The V gene's germline CDR1 is MGHDK and CDR2 SYGVNS. V was cut by 8 bases and J by 4 bases, with 22 bases left in between. CDR3 sequence (DNA): TGTGCCAGCGGGATTGGAGGAGGCGGGAAGGCAGATACGCAGTATTTT. It specifies CASGIGGGGKADTQYF.

This clonotype was seen a few times. The chain employs TRBV4-1 and TRBJ1-3; D is unclear. The CDR3 is made up of 17 amino acids. The germline V gene encodes CDR1 MGHRA and CDR2 YSYEKL. The germline V and J ends were trimmed by 0 bases and 0 bases, with 12 bases remaining between them. CDR3 in DNA: TGCGCCAGCAGCCAAGACTCAGGAAGACCCTCTGGAAACACCATATATTTT. Residues: CASSQDSGRPSGNTIYF.

The chain links TRBV7-6 to TRBJ2-1, with 14 bases lining up with TRBD2. The CDR3 loop spans 16 amino acids. The germline V gene encodes CDR1 SGHVS and CDR2 FNYEAQ. Trimming at V came to 5 bases and at J to 8 bases, leaving 8 bases not matched to a gene. This CDR3 is CASSPLTSGGGDEQFF. CDR3 DNA sequence: TGTGCCAGCAGCCCGTTGACTAGCGGGGGGGGCGATGAGCAGTTCTTC. Combining the CDR3 with reference TRBV7-6 and TRBJ2-1 gives the whole variable domain GAGVSQSPRYKVTKRGQDVALRCDPISGHVSLYWYRQALGQGPEFLTYFNYEAQQDKSGLPNDRFSAERPEGSISTLTIQRTEQRDSAMYRCASSPLTSGGGDEQFFGPGTRLTVL.

This clonotype was recorded a few times. The chain links TRBV15 to TRBJ2-2, with a weak D call TRBD1 (6 bases). CDR3 length equals 15 residues. V was shortened by 4 bases and J by 0 bases, with 9 bases between the two germline ends. Germline CDR1 is LNHNV and CDR2 is YYDKDF (reference sequence). CDR3 bases: TGTGCCACCAGCAAGGACAGAACGAACACCGGGGAGCTGTTTTTT. It codes for CATSKDRTNTGELFF.